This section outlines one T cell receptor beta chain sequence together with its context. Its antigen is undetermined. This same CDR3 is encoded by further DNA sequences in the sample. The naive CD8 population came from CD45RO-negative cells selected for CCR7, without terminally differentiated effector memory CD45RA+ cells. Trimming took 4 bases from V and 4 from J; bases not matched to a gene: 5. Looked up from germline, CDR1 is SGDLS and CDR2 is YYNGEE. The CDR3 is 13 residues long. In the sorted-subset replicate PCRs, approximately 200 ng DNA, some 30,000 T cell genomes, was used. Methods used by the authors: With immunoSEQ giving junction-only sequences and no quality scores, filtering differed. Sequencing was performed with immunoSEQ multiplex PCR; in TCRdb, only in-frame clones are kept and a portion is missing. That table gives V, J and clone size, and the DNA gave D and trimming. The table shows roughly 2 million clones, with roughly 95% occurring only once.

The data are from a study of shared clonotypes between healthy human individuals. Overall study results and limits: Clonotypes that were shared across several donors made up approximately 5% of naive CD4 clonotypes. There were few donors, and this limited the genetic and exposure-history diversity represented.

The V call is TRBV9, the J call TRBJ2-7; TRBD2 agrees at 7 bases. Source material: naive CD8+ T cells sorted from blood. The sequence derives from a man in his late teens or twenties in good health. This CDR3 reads CASSPGGKYEQYF. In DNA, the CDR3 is TGTGCCAGCAGCCCGGGAGGAAAGTACGAGCAGTACTTC.